The 10 T cell receptor beta chains presented below share a single source sample, sequenced in a study of T cells after yellow fever vaccination. TCRdb ran MiXCR on the 5' RACE reads and lists one entry per CDR3 protein. Of 300,000 to 400,000 distinct CDR3 sequences listed, approximately 9% are singletons. Specimen: PBMCs, collected on the day of the first yellow fever vaccination. Every receptor here comes from a man aged 18-30 years who received the YFV17D yellow fever vaccine.

The chain is built from TRBV7-2 and TRBJ1-3; TRBD1 is a possible D gene (5 bases). Trimming removed 3 bases from V and 0 bases from J, with 6 bases in between. Germline lookup yields CDR1 SGHTA and CDR2 FQGNSA. The CDR3 is made up of 14 amino acids. The CDR3 loop is CASSFGTSGNTIYF. The CDR3 DNA reads TGTGCCAGCAGCTTCGGGACCTCTGGAAACACCATATATTTT.

This clonotype has just a few counts. The chain uses TRBV5-4 and TRBJ2-1; 9 nucleotides align to TRBD1. The germline gives CDR1 SGHNT, CDR2 YYREEE (reference sequence). The CDR3 has 16 residues. With V trimmed by 4 bases and J by 7 bases, 12 bases remained unmatched. The CDR3 nucleotides read TGTGCCAGCAGCCGGGACAGGGTTGGACTGGGAAATGAGCAGTTCTTC. As protein: CASSRDRVGLGNEQFF.

This chain links TRBV2 with TRBJ2-1, with D perhaps TRBD1 (6 bases). V lost 5 bases, J lost 9 bases, and 17 bases lay in between. The CDR3 is 14 amino acids. Looked up from germline, CDR1 is SNHLY and CDR2 is FYNNEI. The CDR3 loop is CASSQNPGDGEQFF. For the CDR3, the DNA is TGTGCCAGCAGTCAAAACCCAGGGGACGGTGAGCAGTTCTTC.

This clonotype was found a few times. The V call is TRBV5-4, the J call TRBJ2-5; D call uncertain. The CDR3 is made up of 14 amino acids. Germline values: CDR1 SGHNT, CDR2 YYREEE (reference sequence). With 0 bases removed from V and 3 bases from J, the gap between germline ends came to 9 bases. The CDR3 reads CASSLAPTEETQYF. The CDR3 region has the DNA TGTGCCAGCAGCTTGGCCCCTACTGAAGAGACCCAGTACTTC. Together with reference TRBV5-4 and TRBJ2-5, the CDR3 gives the full variable domain: ETGVTQSPTHLIKTRGQQVTLRCSSQSGHNTVSWYQQALGQGPQFIFQYYREEENGRGNFPPRFSGLQFPNYSSELNVNALELDDSALYLCASSLAPTEETQYFGPGTRLLVL.

This chain links TRBV9 with TRBJ2-1; D not certain. Germline V lookup: CDR1 SGDLS, CDR2 YYNGEE. Deletions cut 0 bases from V and 7 bases from J, with 11 bases between. The CDR3 has 14 amino acids. CDR3 sequence reads: CASSVGNPMNEQFF. The CDR3 DNA sequence: TGTGCCAGCAGCGTAGGGAACCCGATGAATGAGCAGTTCTTC.

Many counts were recorded for this clonotype. The chain recombines TRBV12-3 or TRBV12-4 with TRBJ1-4; no reliable D call. Trimming took off 2 bases at V and 0 bases at J, with 7 bases between the two ends. CDR3 size: 15 residues. The CDR3 DNA reads as TGTGCCAGCAGTTTACGGATAGCAACTAATGAAAAACTGTTTTTT. Translated, it gives CASSLRIATNEKLFF.

This clonotype was counted at least ten times. The V call is TRBV12-3 or TRBV12-4, the J call TRBJ2-6; D possibly uses TRBD1 or TRBD2 (5 bases each). CDR3 length: 18 residues. Trimming pared 7 bases from V and 4 bases from J, leaving 23 bases between. The CDR3 loop is CASIFSRGNRPGANVLTF. The CDR3 bases are TGTGCCAGCATCTTCTCCCGGGGCAACCGTCCGGGGGCCAACGTCCTGACTTTC.

This sequence joins TRBV5-1 and TRBJ2-3; 7 positions match TRBD2. CDR1 is SGHRS and CDR2 is YFSETQ in the germline V gene. Trimming cost V 5 bases and J 2 bases; bases outside gene matches: 5. There are 14 residues in the CDR3. CDR3 nucleotide sequence: TGCGCCAGCAGTTCTGGGGGGGACACAGATACGCAGTATTTT. Protein: CASSSGGDTDTQYF.

The V call is TRBV11-2, the J call TRBJ1-1, with D hard to call. Deletions cut 4 bases from V and 0 bases from J, with 9 bases between. CDR1 and CDR2 (germline): SGHAT, FQNNGV. This CDR3 comprises 14 residues. The CDR3 coding sequence is TGTGCCAGCAGCTCCAGGCTTCTGAACACTGAAGCTTTCTTT. Its translation: CASSSRLLNTEAFF. Looking up the rest from reference TRBV11-2 and TRBJ1-1 gives the full variable domain: EAGVAQSPRYKIIEKRQSVAFWCNPISGHATLYWYQQILGQGPKLLIQFQNNGVVDDSQLPKDRFSAERLKGVDSTLKIQPAKLEDSAVYLCASSSRLLNTEAFFGQGTRLTVV.

This clonotype occurred many times. V usage is TRBV7-2 and J usage is TRBJ1-2; D is uncertain. Per the germline V gene, CDR1 is SGHTA and CDR2 is FQGNSA. This CDR3 contains 15 residues. V was shortened by 1 base and J by 7 bases, with 16 bases between the two germline ends. CDR3 sequence: CASSLEAGLGFGYTF. In nucleotides, the CDR3 is TGTGCCAGCAGCTTAGAAGCGGGGTTAGGTTTTGGCTACACCTTC. The full variable domain, with the rest looked up from reference TRBV7-2 and TRBJ1-2, is GAGVSQSPSNKVTEKGKDVELRCDPISGHTALYWYRQSLGQGLEFLIYFQGNSAPDKSGLPSDRFSAERTGGSVSTLTIQRTQQEDSAVYLCASSLEAGLGFGYTFGSGTRLTVV.